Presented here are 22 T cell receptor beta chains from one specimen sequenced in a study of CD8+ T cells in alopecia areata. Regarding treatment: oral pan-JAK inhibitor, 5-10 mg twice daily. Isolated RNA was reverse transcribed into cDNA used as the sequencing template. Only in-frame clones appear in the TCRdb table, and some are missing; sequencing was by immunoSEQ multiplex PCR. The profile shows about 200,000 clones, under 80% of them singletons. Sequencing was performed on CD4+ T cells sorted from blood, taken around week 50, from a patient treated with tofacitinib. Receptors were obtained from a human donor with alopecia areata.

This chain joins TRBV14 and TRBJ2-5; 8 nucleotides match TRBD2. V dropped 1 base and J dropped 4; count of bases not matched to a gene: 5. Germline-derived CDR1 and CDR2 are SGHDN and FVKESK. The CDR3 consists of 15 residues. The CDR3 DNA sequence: TGTGCCAGCAGCCAAGTCCCCGGGGGGGGAGAGACCCAGTACTTC. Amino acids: CASSQVPGGGETQYF.

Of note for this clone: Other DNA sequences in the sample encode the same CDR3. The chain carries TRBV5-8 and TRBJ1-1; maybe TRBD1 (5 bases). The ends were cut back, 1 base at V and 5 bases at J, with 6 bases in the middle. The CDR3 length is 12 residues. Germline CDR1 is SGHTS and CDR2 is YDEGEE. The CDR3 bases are TGTGCCAGCAGCTTGAGGGGAACTGAAGCTTTCTTT. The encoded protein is CASSLRGTEAFF.

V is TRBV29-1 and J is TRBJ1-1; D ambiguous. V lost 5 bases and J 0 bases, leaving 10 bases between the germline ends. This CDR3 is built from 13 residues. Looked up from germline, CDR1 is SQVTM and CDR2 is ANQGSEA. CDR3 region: CSVLRDMNTEAFF. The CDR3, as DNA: TGCAGCGTTTTACGGGATATGAACACTGAAGCTTTCTTT.

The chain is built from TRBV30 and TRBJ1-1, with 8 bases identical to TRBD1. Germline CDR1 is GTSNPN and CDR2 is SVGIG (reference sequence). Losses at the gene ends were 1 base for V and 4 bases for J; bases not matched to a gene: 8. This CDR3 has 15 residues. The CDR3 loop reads CAWSAYQGAGTEAFF. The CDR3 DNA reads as TGTGCCTGGAGTGCTTATCAGGGGGCGGGCACTGAAGCTTTCTTT.

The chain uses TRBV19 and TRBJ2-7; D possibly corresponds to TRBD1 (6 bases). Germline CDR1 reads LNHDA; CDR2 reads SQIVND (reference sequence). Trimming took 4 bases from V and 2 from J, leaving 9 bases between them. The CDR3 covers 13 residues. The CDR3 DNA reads TGTGCCAGTAGTACGAGACAGGCCTACGAGCAGTACTTC. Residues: CASSTRQAYEQYF. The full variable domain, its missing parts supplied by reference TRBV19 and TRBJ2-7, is DGGITQSPKYLFRKEGQNVTLSCEQNLNHDAMYWYRQDPGQGLRLIYYSQIVNDFQKGDIAEGYSVSREKKESFPLTVTSAQKNPTAFYLCASSTRQAYEQYFGPGTRLTVT.

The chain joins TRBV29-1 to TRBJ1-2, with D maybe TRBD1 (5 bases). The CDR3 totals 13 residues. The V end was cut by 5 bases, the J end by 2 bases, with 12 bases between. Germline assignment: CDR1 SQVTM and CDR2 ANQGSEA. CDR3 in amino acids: CSVPERGNYGYTF. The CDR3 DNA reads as TGCAGCGTTCCAGAGCGGGGGAACTATGGCTACACCTTC.

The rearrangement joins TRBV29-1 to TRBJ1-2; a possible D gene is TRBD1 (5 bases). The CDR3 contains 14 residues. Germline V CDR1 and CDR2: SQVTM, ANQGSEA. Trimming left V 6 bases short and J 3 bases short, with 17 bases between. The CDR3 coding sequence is TGCAGCGTGGTGGACCGACTGGGGGACTATGGCTACACCTTC. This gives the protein CSVVDRLGDYGYTF.

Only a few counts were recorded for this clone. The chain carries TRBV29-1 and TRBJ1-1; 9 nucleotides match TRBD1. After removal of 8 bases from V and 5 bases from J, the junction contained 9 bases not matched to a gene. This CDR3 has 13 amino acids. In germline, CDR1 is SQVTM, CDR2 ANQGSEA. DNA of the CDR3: TGCAGCTCGACCGGGACAGGGAGAACTGAAGCTTTCTTT. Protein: CSSTGTGRTEAFF. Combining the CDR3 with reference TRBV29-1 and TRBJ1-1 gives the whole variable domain SAVISQKPSRDICQRGTSLTIQCQVDSQVTMMFWYRQQPGQSLTLIATANQGSEATYESGFVIDKFPISRPNLTFSTLTVSNMSPEDSSIYLCSSTGTGRTEAFFGQGTRLTVV.

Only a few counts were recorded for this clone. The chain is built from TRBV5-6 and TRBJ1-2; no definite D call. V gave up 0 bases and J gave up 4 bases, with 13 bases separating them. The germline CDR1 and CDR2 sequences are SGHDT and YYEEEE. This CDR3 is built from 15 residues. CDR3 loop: CASSLDLLAVYGYTF. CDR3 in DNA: TGTGCCAGCAGCTTGGATCTATTGGCGGTCTATGGCTACACCTTC.

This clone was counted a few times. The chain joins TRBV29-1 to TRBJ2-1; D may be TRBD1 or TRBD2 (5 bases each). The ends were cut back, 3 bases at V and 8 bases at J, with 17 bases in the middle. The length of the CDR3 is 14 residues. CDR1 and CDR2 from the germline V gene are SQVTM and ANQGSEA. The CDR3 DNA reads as TGCAGCGTTGACCGGGACGGCGATTGGGATGAGCAGTTCTTC. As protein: CSVDRDGDWDEQFF.

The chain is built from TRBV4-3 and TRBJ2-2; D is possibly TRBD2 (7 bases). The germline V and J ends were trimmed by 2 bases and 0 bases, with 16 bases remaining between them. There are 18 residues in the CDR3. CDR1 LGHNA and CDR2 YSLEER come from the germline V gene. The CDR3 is CASSQIVSGGANTGELFF. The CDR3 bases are TGCGCCAGCAGCCAAATTGTTTCGGGGGGCGCGAACACCGGGGAGCTGTTTTTT.

Written as DNA, the CDR3 is TGTGCCAGCAGCGTCGGGACAGGGCAACAGCCCCAGCATTTT. It yields the protein CASSVGTGQQPQHF. The genes are TRBV9 and TRBJ1-5, with 9 bases lining up with TRBD1. The V gene end was trimmed by 2 bases and the J gene end by 7 bases; junction bases not matched to a gene: 4. Per the germline V gene, CDR1 is SGDLS and CDR2 is YYNGEE. This CDR3 comprises 14 residues.

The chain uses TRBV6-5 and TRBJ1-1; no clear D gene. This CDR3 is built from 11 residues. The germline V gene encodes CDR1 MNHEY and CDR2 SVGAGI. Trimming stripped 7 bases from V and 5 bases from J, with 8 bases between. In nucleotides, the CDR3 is TGTGCCAGCAAGGTTGGGACTGAAGCTTTCTTT. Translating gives CASKVGTEAFF.

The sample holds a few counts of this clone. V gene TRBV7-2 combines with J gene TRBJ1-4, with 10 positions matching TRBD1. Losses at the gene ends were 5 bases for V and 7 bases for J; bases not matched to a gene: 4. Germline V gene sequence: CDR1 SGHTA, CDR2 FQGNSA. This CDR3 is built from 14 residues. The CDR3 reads CASSLGQGSEKLFF. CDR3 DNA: TGTGCCAGCAGCCTGGGACAGGGGAGTGAAAAACTGTTTTTT.

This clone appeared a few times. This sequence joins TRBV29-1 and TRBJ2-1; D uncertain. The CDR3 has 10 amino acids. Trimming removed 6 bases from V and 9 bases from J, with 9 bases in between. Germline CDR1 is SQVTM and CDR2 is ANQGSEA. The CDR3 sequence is CSVASREQFF. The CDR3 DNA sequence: TGCAGCGTCGCTAGTCGTGAGCAGTTCTTC.

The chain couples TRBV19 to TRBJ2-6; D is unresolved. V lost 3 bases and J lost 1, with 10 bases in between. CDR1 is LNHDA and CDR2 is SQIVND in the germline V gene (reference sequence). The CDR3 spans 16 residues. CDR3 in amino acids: CASSMALLSGANVLTF. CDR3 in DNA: TGTGCCAGTAGTATGGCGCTGCTATCTGGGGCCAACGTCCTGACTTTC.

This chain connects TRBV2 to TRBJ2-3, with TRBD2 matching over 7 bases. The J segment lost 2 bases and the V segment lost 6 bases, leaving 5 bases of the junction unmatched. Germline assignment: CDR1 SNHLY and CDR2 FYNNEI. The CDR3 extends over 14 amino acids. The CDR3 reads CASRSGVATDTQYF. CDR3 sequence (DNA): TGTGCCAGCAGGAGCGGGGTCGCCACAGATACGCAGTATTTT.

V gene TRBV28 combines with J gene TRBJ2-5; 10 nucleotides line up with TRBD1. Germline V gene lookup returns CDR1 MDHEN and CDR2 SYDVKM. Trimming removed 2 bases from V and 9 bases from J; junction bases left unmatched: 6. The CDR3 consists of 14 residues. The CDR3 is CASSLHTGTGAQYF. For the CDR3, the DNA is TGTGCCAGCAGTTTACACACCGGGACAGGGGCCCAGTACTTC.

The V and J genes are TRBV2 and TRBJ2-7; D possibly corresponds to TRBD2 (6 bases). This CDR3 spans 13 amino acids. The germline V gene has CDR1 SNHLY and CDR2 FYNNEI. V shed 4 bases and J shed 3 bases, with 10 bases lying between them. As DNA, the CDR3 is TGTGCCAGCAGTGGGAGGGTGGGCTACGAGCAGTACTTC. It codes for CASSGRVGYEQYF.

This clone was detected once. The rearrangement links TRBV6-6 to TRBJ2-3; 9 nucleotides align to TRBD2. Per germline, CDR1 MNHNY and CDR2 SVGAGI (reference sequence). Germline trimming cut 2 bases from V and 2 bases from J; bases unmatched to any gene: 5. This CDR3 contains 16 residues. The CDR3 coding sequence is TGTGCCAGCAGTTACCCCAGCGGGGGGATCACAGATACGCAGTATTTT. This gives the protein CASSYPSGGITDTQYF.

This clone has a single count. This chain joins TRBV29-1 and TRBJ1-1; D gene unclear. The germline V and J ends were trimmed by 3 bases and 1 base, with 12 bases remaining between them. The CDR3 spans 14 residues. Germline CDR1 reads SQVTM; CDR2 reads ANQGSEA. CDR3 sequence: CSVEGRVANTEAFF. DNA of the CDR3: TGCAGCGTTGAGGGGAGGGTGGCGAACACTGAAGCTTTCTTT.

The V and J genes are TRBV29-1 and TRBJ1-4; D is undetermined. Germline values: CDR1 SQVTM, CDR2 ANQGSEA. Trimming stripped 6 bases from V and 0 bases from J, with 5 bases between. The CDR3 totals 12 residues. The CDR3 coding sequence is TGCAGCGTGGGGACAACTAATGAAAAACTGTTTTTT. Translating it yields CSVGTTNEKLFF.